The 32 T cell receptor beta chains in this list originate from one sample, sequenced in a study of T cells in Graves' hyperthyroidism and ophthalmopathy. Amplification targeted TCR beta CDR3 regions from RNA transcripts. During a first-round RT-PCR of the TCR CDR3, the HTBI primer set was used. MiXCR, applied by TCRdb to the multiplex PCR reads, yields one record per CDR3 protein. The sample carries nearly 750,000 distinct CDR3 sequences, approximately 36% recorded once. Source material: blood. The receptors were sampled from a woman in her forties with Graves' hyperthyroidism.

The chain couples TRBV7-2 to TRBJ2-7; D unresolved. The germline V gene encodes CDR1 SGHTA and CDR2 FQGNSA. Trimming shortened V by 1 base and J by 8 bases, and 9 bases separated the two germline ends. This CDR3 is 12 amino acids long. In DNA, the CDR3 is TGTGCCAGCAGCTTAGTCGAACGGCAGCAGTACTTC. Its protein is CASSLVERQQYF. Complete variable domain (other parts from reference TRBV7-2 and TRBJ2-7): GAGVSQSPSNKVTEKGKDVELRCDPISGHTALYWYRQSLGQGLEFLIYFQGNSAPDKSGLPSDRFSAERTGGSVSTLTIQRTQQEDSAVYLCASSLVERQQYFGPGTRLTVT.

CDR3 region: CASSGGLAGVRTGELFF. CDR3 sequence (DNA): TGTGCCAGCAGCGGGGGGCTAGCGGGAGTACGGACCGGGGAGCTGTTTTTT. The chain uses TRBV7-2 and TRBJ2-2; TRBD2 matches at 10 bases. CDR3 length: 17 amino acids. Trimming removed 5 bases from V and 5 bases from J; junction bases left unmatched: 11. Germline V gives CDR1 SGHTA, CDR2 FQGNSA.

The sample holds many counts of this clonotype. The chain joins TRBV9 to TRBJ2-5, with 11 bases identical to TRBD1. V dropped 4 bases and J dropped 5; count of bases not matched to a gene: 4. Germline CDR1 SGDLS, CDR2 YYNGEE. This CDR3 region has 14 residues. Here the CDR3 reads CASSFRDRGETQYF. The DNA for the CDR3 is TGTGCCAGCAGCTTCCGGGACAGGGGGGAGACCCAGTACTTC.

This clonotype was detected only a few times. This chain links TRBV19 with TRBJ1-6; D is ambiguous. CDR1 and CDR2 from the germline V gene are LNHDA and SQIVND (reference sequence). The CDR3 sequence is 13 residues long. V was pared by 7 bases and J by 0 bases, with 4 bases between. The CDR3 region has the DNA TGTGCCAGTATGAGCTCCTATAATTCACCCCTCCACTTT. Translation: CASMSSYNSPLHF. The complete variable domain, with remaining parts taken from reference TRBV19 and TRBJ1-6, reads DGGITQSPKYLFRKEGQNVTLSCEQNLNHDAMYWYRQDPGQGLRLIYYSQIVNDFQKGDIAEGYSVSREKKESFPLTVTSAQKNPTAFYLCASMSSYNSPLHFGNGTRLTVT.

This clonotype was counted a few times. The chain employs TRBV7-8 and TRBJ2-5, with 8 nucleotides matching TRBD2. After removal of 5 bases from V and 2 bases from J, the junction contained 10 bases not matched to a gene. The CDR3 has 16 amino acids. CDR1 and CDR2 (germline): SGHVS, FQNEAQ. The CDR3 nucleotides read TGTGCCAGCAGCCAAGGGATTAGCGGGGCGCAAGAGACCCAGTACTTC. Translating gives CASSQGISGAQETQYF.

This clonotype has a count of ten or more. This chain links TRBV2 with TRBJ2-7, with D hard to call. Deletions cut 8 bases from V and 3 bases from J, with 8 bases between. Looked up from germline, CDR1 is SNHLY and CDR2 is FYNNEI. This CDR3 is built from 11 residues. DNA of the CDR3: TGTGCCAGCGCAAGAAACTACGAGCAGTACTTC. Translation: CASARNYEQYF.

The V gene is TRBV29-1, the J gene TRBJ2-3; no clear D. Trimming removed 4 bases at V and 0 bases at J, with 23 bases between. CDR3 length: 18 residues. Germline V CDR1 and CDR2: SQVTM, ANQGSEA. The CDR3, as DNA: TGCAGCGTTGGTGTCTGGGTGGCGCCGACACCCAGCACAGATACGCAGTATTTT. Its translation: CSVGVWVAPTPSTDTQYF.

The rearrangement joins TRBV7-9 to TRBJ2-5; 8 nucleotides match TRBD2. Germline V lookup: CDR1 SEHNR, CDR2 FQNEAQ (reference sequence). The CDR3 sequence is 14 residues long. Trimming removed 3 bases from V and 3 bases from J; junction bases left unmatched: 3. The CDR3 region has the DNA TGTGCCAGCAGCTTGCGGGGGGCGGAAGAGACCCAGTACTTC. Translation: CASSLRGAEETQYF.

The CDR3 here is CATSARRGRNTGELFF. The CDR3 nucleotides read TGTGCCACCAGTGCGAGGCGGGGGAGAAACACCGGGGAGCTGTTTTTT. This chain uses TRBV24-1 with TRBJ2-2, with 7 bases identical to TRBD2. CDR1 is KGHDR, CDR2 SFDVKD, per germline. V shed 5 bases and J 2 bases; nucleotides not matched to a gene: 7. The CDR3 consists of 16 residues.

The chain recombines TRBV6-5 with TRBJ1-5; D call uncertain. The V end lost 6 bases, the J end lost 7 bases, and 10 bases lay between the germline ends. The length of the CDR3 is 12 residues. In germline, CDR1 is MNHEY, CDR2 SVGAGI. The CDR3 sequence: CASRRIGQPQHF. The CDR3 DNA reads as TGTGCCAGCAGGCGAATAGGGCAGCCCCAGCATTTT.

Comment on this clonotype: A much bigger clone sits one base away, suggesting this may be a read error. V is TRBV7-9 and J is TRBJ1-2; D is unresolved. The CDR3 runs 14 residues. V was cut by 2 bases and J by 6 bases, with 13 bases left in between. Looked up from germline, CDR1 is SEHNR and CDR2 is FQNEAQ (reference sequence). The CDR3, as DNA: TGTGCCAGCAGCTTAACGTCCGCTGCCCATGGCTACACCTTC. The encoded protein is CASSLTSAAHGYTF.

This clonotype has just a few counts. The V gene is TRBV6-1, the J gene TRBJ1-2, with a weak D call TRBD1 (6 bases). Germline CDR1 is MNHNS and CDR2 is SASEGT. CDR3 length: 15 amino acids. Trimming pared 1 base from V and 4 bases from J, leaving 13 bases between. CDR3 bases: TGTGCCAGCAGTGAAGAGGCAGGGGTGAGCTATGGCTACACCTTC. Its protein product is CASSEEAGVSYGYTF.

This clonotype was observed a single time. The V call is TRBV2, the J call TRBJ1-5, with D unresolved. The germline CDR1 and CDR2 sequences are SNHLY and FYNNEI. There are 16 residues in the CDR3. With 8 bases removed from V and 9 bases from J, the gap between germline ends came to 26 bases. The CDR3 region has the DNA TGTGCCAGCGGCCCCCTAGCGGGAGGGAGTATTGCGCCCCAGCATTTT. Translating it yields CASGPLAGGSIAPQHF.

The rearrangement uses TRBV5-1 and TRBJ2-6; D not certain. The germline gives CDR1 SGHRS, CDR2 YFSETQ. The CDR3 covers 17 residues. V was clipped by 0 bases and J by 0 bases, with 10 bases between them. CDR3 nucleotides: TGCGCCAGCAGCTTGGAGCCCGGCCGCTCTGGGGCCAACGTCCTGACTTTC. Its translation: CASSLEPGRSGANVLTF. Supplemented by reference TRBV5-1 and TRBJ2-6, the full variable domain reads KAGVTQTPRYLIKTRGQQVTLSCSPISGHRSVSWYQQTPGQGLQFLFEYFSETQRNKGNFPGRFSGRQFSNSRSEMNVSTLELGDSALYLCASSLEPGRSGANVLTFGAGSRLTVL.

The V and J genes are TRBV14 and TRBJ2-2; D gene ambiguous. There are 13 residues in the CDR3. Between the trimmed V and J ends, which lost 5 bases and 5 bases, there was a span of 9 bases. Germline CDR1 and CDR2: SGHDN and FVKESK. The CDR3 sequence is CASSSSRTGELFF. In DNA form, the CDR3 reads TGTGCCAGCAGCAGTTCCCGAACCGGGGAGCTGTTTTTT. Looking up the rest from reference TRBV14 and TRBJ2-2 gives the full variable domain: EAGVTQFPSHSVIEKGQTVTLRCDPISGHDNLYWYRRVMGKEIKFLLHFVKESKQDESGMPNNRFLAERTGGTYSTLKVQPAELEDSGVYFCASSSSRTGELFFGEGSRLTVL.

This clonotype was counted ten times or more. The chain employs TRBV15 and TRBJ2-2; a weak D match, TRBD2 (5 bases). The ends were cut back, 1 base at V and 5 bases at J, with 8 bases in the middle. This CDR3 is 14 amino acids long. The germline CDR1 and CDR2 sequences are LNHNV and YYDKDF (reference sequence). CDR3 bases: TGTGCCACCAGCAGAGGAGGGTTTACCGGGGAGCTGTTTTTT. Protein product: CATSRGGFTGELFF.

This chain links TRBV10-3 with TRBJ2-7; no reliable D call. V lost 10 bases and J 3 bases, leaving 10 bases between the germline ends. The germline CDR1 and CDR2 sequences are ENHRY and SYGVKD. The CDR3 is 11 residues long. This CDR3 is CASENLYEQYF. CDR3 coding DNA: TGTGCCAGCGAGAACCTCTACGAGCAGTACTTC.

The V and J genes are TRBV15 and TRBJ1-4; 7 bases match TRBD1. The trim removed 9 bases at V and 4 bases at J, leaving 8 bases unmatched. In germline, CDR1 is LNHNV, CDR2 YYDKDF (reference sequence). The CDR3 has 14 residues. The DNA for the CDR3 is TGTGCCACTTCAGACAGGGTATTTAATGAAAAACTGTTTTTT. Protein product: CATSDRVFNEKLFF.

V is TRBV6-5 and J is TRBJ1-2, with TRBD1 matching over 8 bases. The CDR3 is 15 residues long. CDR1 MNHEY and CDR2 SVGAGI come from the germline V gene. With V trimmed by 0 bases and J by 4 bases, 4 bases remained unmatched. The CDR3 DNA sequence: TGTGCCAGCAGTTACTCCGAAGGACAGGGCTATGGCTACACCTTC. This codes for CASSYSEGQGYGYTF.

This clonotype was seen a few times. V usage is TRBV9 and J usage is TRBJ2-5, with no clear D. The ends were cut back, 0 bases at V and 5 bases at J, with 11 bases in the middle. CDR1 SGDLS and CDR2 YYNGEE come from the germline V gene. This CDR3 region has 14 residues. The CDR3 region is CASSVAPRKETQYF. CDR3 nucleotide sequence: TGTGCCAGCAGCGTAGCTCCAAGAAAGGAGACCCAGTACTTC.

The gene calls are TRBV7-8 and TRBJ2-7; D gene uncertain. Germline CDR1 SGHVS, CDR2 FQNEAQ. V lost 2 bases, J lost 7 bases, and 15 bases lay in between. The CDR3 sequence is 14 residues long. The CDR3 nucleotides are TGTGCCAGCAGCTTAAAATACGTACAAATTGAGCAGTACTTC. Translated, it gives CASSLKYVQIEQYF.

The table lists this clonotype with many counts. CDR3 sequence: CASTPDRGGNEQYF. In DNA, the CDR3 is TGTGCCAGCACCCCGGACAGGGGGGGCAACGAGCAGTACTTC. The chain is built from TRBV2 and TRBJ2-7, with TRBD1 identical over 10 bases. Losses at the gene ends were 7 bases for V and 5 bases for J; bases not matched to a gene: 8. The CDR3 totals 14 residues. The V gene's germline CDR1 is SNHLY and CDR2 FYNNEI.

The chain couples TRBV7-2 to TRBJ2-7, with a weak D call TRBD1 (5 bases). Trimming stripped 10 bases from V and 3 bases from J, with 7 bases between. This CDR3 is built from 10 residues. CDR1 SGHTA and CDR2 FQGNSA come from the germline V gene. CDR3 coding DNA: TGTGCCATTACAGGCTACGAGCAGTACTTC. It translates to CAITGYEQYF.

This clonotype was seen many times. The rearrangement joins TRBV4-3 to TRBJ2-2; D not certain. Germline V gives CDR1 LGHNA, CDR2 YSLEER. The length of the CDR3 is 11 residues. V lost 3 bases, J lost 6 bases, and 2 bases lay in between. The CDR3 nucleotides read TGCGCCAGCAGCCATTCCGGGGAGCTGTTTTTT. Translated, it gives CASSHSGELFF.

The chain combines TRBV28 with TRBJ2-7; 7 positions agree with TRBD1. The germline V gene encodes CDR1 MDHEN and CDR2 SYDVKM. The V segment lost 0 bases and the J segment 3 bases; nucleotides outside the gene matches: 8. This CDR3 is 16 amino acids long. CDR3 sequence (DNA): TGTGCCAGCAGTTTATGGGGGGACAGAAATGACTACGAGCAGTACTTC. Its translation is CASSLWGDRNDYEQYF.

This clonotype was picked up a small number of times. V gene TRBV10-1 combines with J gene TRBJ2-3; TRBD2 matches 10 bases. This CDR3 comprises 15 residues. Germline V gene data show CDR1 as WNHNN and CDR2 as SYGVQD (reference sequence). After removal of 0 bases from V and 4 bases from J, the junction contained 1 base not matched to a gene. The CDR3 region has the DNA TGCGCCAGCAGTGAGTCGCTAGCGGGAGCAGATACGCAGTATTTT. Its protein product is CASSESLAGADTQYF.

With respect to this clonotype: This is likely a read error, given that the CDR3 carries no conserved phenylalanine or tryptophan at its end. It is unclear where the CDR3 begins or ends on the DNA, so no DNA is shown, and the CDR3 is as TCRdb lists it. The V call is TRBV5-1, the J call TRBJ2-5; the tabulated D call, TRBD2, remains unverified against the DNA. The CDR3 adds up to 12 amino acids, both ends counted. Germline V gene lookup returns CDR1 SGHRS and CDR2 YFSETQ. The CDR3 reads CASSSIPAYREY.

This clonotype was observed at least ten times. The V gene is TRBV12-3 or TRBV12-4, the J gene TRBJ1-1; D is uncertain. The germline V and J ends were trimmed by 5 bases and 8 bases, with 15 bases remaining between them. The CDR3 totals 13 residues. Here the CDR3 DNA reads TGTGCCAGCAGTACTTCCCGAGGTTCGGAAGCTTTCTTT. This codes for CASSTSRGSEAFF.

CDR3 amino acids: CAITRDTGNTEAFF. In DNA form, the CDR3 reads TGTGCCATCACGCGTGACACGGGAAACACTGAAGCTTTCTTT. The chain couples TRBV10-3 to TRBJ1-1; no reliable D call. V was cut by 7 bases and J by 2 bases, with 14 bases left in between. Germline loops: CDR1 ENHRY, CDR2 SYGVKD. The CDR3 length is 14 residues.

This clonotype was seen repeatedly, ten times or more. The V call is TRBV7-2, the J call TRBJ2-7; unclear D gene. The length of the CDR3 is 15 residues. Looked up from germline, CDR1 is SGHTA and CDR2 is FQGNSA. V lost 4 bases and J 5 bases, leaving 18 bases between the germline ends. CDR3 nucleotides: TGTGCCAGCAGCTATACGGACGCTTCCCCCCACGAGCAGTACTTC. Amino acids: CASSYTDASPHEQYF.

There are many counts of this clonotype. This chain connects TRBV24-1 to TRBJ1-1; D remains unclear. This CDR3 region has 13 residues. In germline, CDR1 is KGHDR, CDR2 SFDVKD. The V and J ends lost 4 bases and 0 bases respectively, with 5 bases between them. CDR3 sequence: CATSEHMNTEAFF. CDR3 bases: TGTGCCACCAGTGAACACATGAACACTGAAGCTTTCTTT.

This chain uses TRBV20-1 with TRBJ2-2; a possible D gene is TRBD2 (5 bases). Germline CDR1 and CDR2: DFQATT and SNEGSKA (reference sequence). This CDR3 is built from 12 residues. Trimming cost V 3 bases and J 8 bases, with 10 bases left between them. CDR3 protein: CSASGGPGELFF. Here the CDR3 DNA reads TGCAGTGCTAGTGGAGGTCCTGGGGAGCTGTTTTTT.